This paragraph covers one T cell receptor beta chain sequence. The donors were members of the approximately 120-subject validation cohort (separate from the approximately 650-subject first cohort). The sample originates from a study of cytomegalovirus exposure and HLA in healthy donors. At the level of the study: A subsequent analysis reported that the roughly 120 validation repertoires were produced on the same platform that had also been used for the roughly 670 first-cohort repertoires.

Profiling relied on immunoSEQ multiplex PCR, and the TCRdb table lists in-frame clones only, not all of them. Of around 250,000 clones listed, almost 90% are singletons. This sequence was found in a woman aged 18-29 years in good health and CMV-seronegative. Sequencing used PBMCs.

The CDR3 region has the DNA TGTGCCAGCAGGGTCAATTCCGGGACAACCTATAACCTTGGCACTGAAGCTTTCTTT. Translated: CASRVNSGTTYNLGTEAFF. This chain connects TRBV28 to TRBJ1-1, with D tentatively TRBD1 (6 bases). This CDR3 spans 19 amino acids. Germline CDR1 MDHEN, CDR2 SYDVKM. The germline V and J ends were trimmed by 6 bases and 4 bases, with 30 bases remaining between them.